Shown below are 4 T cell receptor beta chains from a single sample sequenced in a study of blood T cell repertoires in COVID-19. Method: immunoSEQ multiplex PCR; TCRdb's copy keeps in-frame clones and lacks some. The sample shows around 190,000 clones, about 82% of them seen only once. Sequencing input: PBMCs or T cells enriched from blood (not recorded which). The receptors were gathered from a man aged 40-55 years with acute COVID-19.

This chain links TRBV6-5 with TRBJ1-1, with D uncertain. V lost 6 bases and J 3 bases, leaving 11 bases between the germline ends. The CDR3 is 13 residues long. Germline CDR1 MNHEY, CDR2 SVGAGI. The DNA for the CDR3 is TGTGCCAGCAGGAACCGGAGGGACACTGAAGCTTTCTTT. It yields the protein CASRNRRDTEAFF.

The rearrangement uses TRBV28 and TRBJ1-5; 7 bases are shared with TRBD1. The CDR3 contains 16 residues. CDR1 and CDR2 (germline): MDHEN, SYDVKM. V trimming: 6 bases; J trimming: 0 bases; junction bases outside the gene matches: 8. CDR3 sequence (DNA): TGTGCCAGCAGGCCGACAGGGATCTATAGCAATCAGCCCCAGCATTTT. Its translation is CASRPTGIYSNQPQHF.

The CDR3 sequence is CASSPGLAGPGELFF. For the CDR3, the DNA is TGTGCCAGCAGCCCCGGACTAGCGGGACCCGGGGAGCTGTTTTTT. The chain recombines TRBV7-2 with TRBJ2-2, with 12 bases lining up with TRBD2. V was clipped by 5 bases and J by 6 bases; unmatched bases: 4. CDR1 is SGHTA and CDR2 is FQGNSA in the germline V gene. The CDR3 is 15 residues long.

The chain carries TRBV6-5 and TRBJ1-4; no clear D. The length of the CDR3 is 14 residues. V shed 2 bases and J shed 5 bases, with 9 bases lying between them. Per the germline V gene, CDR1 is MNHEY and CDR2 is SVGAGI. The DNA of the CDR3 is TGTGCCAGCAGTTACGGCGGGGAGAATGAAAAACTGTTTTTT. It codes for CASSYGGENEKLFF.